This TCR beta chain was sequenced for a study of blood T cells in healthy people across ages. The length of the CDR3 is 17 residues. Per germline, CDR1 KGHDR and CDR2 SFDVKD. V lost 8 bases and J lost 0; bases outside the gene matches: 14. The second PCR ran roughly 6 to 12 cycles with a sample-barcoded 5' primer and J-beta primers. Each cDNA molecule was tagged by a template-switch adaptor that had 12 random nucleotides. TCRdb used MiXCR to reprocess the 5' RACE reads, holding one entry per CDR3 protein. The table shows some 1.5 million distinct CDR3 sequences, with 35% to 45% occurring only once. This clonotype was seen repeatedly, ten times or more.

The V call is TRBV24-1, the J call TRBJ1-1, with 7 bases that match TRBD1. This receptor was obtained from a woman younger than 35 in good health. Sequencing input: blood. CDR3 in amino acids: CATTTTGFCDMNTEAFF. The DNA for the CDR3 is TGTGCCACCACAACGACAGGGTTTTGTGACATGAACACTGAAGCTTTCTTT.